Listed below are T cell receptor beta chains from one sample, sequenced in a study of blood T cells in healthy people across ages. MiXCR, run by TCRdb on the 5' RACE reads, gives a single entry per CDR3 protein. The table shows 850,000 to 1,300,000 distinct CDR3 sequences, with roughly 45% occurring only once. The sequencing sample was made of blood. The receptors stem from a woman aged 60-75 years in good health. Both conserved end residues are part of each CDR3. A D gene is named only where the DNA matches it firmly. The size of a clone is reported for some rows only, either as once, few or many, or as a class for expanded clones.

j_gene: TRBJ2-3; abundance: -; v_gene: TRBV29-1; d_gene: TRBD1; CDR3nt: TGCAGCGCCGGGACAGCTCCCCCAGATACGCAGTATTTT; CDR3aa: CSAGTAPPDTQYF
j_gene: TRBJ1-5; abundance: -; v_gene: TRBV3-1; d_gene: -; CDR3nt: TGTGCCAGCAGCCAAGGGGACACAGGGATTAATCAGCCCCAGCATTTT; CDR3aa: CASSQGDTGINQPQHF
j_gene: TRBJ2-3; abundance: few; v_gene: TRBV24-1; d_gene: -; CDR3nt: TGTGCCACCAGTGATTTGGGACCCCAGTATTTT; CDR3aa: CATSDLGPQYF
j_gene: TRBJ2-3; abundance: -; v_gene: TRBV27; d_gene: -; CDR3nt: TGTGCCAGCACCAGTGCAGATACGCAGTATTTT; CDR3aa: CASTSADTQYF
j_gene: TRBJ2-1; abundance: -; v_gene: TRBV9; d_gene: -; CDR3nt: TGTGCCAGCAGCGTAGTAGGGAGCTCCAATGAGCAGTTCTTC; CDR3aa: CASSVVGSSNEQFF
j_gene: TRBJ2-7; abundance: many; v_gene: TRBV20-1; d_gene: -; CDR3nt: TGCAGTGCTAGAGGTCGCAACCTCTACGAGCAGTACTTC; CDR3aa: CSARGRNLYEQYF
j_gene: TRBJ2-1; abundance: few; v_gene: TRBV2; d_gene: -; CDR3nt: TGTGCCAGCAGGGCCCAAAAAAGGGGCACCTACAATGAGCAGTTCTTC; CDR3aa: CASRAQKRGTYNEQFF
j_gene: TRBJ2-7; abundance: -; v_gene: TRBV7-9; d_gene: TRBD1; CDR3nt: TGTGCCAGCAGGCCAGGGGGCCGGTACGAGCAGTACTTC; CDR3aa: CASRPGGRYEQYF
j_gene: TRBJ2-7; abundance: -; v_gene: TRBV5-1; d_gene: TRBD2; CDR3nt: TGCGCCAGCAGCTCGGCGGGAGGGGCCTACGAGCAGTACTTC; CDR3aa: CASSSAGGAYEQYF
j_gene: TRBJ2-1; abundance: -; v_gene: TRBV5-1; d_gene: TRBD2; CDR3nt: TGCGCCAGCAGCCCCTTCGCGGGAGGGCCTCGGAATGAGCAGTTCTTC; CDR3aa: CASSPFAGGPRNEQFF
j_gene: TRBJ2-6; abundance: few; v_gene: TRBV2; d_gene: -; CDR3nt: TGTGCAGAAAGGGGATCTGGGGCCAACGTCCTGACTTTC; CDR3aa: CAERGSGANVLTF
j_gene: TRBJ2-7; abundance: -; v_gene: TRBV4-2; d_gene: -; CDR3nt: TGTGCCAGCAGCCAACTACTCAGGGGGGCGCCCTCCTACGAGCAGTACTTC; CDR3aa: CASSQLLRGAPSYEQYF
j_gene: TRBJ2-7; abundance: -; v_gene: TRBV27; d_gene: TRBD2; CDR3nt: TGTGCCAGCAGAATCGGGACTAGTAGCTCCTACGAGCAGTACTTC; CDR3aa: CASRIGTSSSYEQYF
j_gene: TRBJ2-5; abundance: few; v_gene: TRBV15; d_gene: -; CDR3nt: TGTGCCACCAGCAGAGTAACAGGGAACCAAGAGACCCAGTACTTC; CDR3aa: CATSRVTGNQETQYF
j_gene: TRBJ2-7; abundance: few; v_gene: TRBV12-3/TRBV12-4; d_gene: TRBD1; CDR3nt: TGTGCCAGCAGTTTAGACAGGGGGTTTAGCTCCTACGAGCAGTACTTC; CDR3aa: CASSLDRGFSSYEQYF
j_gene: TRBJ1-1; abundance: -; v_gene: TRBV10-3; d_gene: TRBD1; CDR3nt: TGTGCCATCAGGACAGGGGGCACTGAAGCTTTCTTT; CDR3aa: CAIRTGGTEAFF
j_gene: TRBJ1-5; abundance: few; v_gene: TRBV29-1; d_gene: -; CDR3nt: TGCAGCGTGCGTGGAACCGCCGGAGATCAGCCCCAGCATTTT; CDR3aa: CSVRGTAGDQPQHF
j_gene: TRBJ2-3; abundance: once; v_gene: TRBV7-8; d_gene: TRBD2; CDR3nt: TGTGCCAGCAGCTTAGCGCTTGGACTAGCGGGAGGTCAAACAGATACGCAGTATTTT; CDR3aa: CASSLALGLAGGQTDTQYF
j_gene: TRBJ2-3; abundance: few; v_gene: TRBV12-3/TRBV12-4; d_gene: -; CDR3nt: TGTGCCAGCAGTTTAGCGAGTTGGGAGGTCACAGATACGCAGTATTTT; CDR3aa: CASSLASWEVTDTQYF
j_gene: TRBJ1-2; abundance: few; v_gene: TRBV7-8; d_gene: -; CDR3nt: TGTGCCAGCAGCTCCTACAGCTACTATGGCTACACCTTC; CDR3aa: CASSSYSYYGYTF
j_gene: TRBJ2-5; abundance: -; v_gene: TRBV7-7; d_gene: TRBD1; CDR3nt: TGTGCCAGCAGCTTGGGACAGGGGGACGGAAAGACCCAGTACTTC; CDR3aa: CASSLGQGDGKTQYF
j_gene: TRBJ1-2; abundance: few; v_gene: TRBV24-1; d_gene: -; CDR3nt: TGTGCCACCAGTGATGGTCGGGTTAACTATGGCTACACCTTC; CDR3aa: CATSDGRVNYGYTF
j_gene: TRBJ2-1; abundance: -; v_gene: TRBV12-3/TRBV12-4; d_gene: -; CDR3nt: TGTGCCAGCAGTTTAACAGCCACCAGCTCCTACAATGAGCAGTTCTTC; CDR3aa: CASSLTATSSYNEQFF
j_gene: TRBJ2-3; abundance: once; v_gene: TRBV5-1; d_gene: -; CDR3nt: TGCGCCAGCAGCTTGGCTTGGCCTAGCACAGATACGCAGTATTTT; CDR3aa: CASSLAWPSTDTQYF
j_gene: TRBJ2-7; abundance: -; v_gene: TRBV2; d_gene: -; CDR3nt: TGTGCCAGCAGCGGACTCTCTGCCGAGCAGTACTTC; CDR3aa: CASSGLSAEQYF
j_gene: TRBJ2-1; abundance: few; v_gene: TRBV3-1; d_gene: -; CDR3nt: TGTGCCAGCAGACTCGGGAGCGGGTCCTACAATGAGCAGTTCTTC; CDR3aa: CASRLGSGSYNEQFF
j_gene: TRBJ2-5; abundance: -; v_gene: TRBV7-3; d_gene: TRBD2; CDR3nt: TGTGCCAGCAGCCAATTAGCGGGAGCTGGGGAGCAGTACTTC; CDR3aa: CASSQLAGAGEQYF
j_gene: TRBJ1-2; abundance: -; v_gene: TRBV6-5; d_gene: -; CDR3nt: TGTGCCAGCAGTTACCATCAAGCGTCTGGCTACACCTTC; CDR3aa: CASSYHQASGYTF
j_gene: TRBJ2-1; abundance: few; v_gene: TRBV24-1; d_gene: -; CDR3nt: TGTGCCACCAGTGATTTCGATGAGCAGTTCTTC; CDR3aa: CATSDFDEQFF
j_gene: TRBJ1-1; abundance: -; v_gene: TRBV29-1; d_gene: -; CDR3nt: TGCAGCGTGGCTTTGTGGACAGCGAACACTGAAGCTTTCTTT; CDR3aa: CSVALWTANTEAFF
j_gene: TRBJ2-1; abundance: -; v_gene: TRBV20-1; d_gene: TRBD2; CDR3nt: TGCAGTGCTAGAACTACTAGCGGGAGGGCAGACGCCTACAATGAGCAGTTCTTC; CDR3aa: CSARTTSGRADAYNEQFF
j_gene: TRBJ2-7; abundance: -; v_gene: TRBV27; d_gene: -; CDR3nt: TGTGCCAGCAGCCTGGGGGGGACACCCTCCGAGCAGTACTTC; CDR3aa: CASSLGGTPSEQYF
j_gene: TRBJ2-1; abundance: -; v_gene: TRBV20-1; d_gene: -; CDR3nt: TGCAGTGCTAGAGATCTAAAGGGTGGATATGAGCAGTTCTTC; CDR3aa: CSARDLKGGYEQFF
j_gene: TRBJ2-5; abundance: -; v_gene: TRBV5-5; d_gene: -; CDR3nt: TGTGCCAGCAGCTTGGCCTCTAGCGTCGGCGAGACCCAGTACTTC; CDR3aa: CASSLASSVGETQYF
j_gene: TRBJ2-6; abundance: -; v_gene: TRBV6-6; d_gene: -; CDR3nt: TGTGCCATCACGGGTGGGACCAACGTCCTGACTTTC; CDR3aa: CAITGGTNVLTF
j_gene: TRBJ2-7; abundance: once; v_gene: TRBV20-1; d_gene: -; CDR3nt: TGCAGTGCCGAACCGTTCAATGAGCAGTACTTC; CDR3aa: CSAEPFNEQYF
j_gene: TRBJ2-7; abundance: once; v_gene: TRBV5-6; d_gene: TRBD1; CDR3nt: TGTGCCAGCAGCTCACAGGGGGCCCACTACGAGCAGTACTTC; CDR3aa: CASSSQGAHYEQYF
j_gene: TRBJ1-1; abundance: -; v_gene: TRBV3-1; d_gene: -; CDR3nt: TGTGCCAGCACCTCTCGGGGGGTGAAGAACACTGAAGCTTTCTTT; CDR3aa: CASTSRGVKNTEAFF
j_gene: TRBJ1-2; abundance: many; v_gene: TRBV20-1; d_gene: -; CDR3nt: TGCAGTGCTATGGCCCCAGGGACATCCGGCTACACCTTC; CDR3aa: CSAMAPGTSGYTF
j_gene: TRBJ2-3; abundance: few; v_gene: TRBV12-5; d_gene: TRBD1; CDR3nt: TGTGCTAGTGGTTTGGGAGACAGGGGGCGACCAGATACGCAGTATTTT; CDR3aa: CASGLGDRGRPDTQYF
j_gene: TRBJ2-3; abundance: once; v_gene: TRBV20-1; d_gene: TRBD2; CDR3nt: TGCAGTGCTCCTAGCGGGAGAGGGGATACGCAGTATTTT; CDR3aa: CSAPSGRGDTQYF
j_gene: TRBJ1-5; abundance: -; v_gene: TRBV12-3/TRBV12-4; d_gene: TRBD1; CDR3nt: TGTGCCAGCAGCTCGAACAGGGGTAGCAATCAGCCCCAGCATTTT; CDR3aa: CASSSNRGSNQPQHF
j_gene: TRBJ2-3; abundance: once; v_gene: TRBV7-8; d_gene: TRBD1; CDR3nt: TGTGCCAGCAGCCTAACAAAAGGGACAGGGAAAATCCCAGATACGCAGTATTTT; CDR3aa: CASSLTKGTGKIPDTQYF
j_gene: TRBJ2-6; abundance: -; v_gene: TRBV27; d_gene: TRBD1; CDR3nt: TGTGCCAGCACCCTGAGGAGACAGGGCCACTCTGGGGCCAACGTCCTGACTTTC; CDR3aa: CASTLRRQGHSGANVLTF
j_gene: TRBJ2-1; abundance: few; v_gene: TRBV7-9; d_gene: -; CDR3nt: TGTGCCAGCAGCTTCTTACTCGCGAATGAGCAGTTCTTC; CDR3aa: CASSFLLANEQFF
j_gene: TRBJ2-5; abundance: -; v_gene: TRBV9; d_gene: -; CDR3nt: TGTGCCAGCAGCGTAGATGCGGGGCTCAGTACGAAAGAGACCCAGTACTTC; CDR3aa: CASSVDAGLSTKETQYF
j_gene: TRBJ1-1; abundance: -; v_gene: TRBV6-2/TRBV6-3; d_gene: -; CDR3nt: TGTGCCAGCAGTTACTCACCCCGGGTAATGAACACTGAAGCTTTCTTT; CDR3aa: CASSYSPRVMNTEAFF
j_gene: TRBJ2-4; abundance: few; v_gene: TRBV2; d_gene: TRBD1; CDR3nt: TGTGCCAGCAGTGAAGCAGGGACAGGGGTTGCCAAAAACATTCAGTACTTC; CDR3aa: CASSEAGTGVAKNIQYF